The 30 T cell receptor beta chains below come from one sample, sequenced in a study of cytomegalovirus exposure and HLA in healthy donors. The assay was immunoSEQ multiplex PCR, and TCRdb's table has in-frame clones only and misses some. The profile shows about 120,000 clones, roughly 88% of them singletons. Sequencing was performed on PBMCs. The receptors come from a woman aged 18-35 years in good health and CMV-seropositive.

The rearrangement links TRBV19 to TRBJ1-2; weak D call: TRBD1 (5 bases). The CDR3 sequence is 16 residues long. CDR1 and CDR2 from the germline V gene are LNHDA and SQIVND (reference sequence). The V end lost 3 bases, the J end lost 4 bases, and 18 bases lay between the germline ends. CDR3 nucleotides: TGTGCCAGTAGTATCCTCCGGGACTCCGATCCCTATGGCTACACCTTC. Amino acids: CASSILRDSDPYGYTF.

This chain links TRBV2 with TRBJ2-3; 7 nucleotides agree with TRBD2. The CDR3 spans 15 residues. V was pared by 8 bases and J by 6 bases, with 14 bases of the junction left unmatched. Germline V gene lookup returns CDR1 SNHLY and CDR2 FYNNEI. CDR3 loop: CASAPDSGPLDTQYF. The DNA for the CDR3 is TGTGCCAGCGCCCCTGATAGCGGGCCCCTTGATACGCAGTATTTT.

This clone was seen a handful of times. CDR3 protein: CATSVSTASSYEQYF. Here the CDR3 DNA reads TGTGCCACCTCAGTTTCGACAGCTTCCTCCTACGAGCAGTACTTC. This chain connects TRBV28 to TRBJ2-7, with D possibly matching TRBD1 (5 bases). The V end was cut by 10 bases, the J end by 0 bases, with 19 bases between. CDR1 and CDR2 (germline): MDHEN, SYDVKM. This CDR3 region has 15 residues.

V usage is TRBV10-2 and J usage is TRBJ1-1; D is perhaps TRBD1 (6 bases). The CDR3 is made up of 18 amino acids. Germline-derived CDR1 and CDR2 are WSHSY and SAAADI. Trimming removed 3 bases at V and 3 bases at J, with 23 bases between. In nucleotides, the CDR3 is TGCGCCAGCAGTGACCCCGCGGGGGCCTTCGGCAAGGACACTGAAGCTTTCTTT. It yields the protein CASSDPAGAFGKDTEAFF.

The CDR3 DNA sequence: TGTGCCAGCAGCTTAGTCAGGGGCACTGAAGCTTTCTTT. Encoded protein: CASSLVRGTEAFF. V and J are TRBV7-2 and TRBJ1-1; D perhaps matches TRBD1 (6 bases). This CDR3 is 13 amino acids long. Trimming stripped 1 base from V and 4 bases from J, with 7 bases between. CDR1 and CDR2 (germline): SGHTA, FQGNSA.

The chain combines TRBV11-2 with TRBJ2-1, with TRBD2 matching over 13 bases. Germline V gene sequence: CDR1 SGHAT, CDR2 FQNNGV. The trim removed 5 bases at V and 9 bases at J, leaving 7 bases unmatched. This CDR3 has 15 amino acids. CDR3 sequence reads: CASSVRTSGRGEQFF. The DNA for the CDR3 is TGTGCCAGCAGCGTGCGGACTAGCGGGAGAGGTGAGCAGTTCTTC.

CDR3 bases: TGTGCCTGGAGTGCCAGGGACACCGGGGAGCTGTTTTTT. Encoded protein: CAWSARDTGELFF. The chain employs TRBV30 and TRBJ2-2, with a tentative D call TRBD1 (5 bases). Germline V gene sequence: CDR1 GTSNPN, CDR2 SVGIG (reference sequence). The CDR3 totals 13 residues. V was clipped by 1 base and J by 3 bases, with 6 bases between them.

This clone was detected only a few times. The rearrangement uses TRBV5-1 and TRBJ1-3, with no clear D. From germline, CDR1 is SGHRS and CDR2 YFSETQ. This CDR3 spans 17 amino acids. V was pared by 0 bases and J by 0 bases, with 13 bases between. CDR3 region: CASSLGGRLFSGNTIYF. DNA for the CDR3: TGCGCCAGCAGCTTGGGAGGAAGGCTTTTCTCTGGAAACACCATATATTTT.

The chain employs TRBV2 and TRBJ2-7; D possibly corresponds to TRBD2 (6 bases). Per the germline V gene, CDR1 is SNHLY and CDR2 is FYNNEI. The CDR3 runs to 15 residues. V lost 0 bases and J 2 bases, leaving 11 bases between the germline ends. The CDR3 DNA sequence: TGTGCCAGCAGTGAAGCAAGCGGGCAAACCTACGAGCAGTACTTC. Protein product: CASSEASGQTYEQYF.

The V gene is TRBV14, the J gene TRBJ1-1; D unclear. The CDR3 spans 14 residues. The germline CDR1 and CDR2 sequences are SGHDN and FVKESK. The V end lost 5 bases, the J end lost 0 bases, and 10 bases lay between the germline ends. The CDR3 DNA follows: TGTGCCAGCAGCGTCGCCACAGTGAACACTGAAGCTTTCTTT. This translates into CASSVATVNTEAFF.

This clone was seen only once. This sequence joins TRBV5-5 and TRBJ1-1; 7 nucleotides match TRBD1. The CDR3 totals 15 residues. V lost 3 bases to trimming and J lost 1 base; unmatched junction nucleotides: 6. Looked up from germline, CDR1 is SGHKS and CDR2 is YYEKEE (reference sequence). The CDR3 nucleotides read TGTGCCAGCAGCTGGGGGACAGTCCAGAACACTGAAGCTTTCTTT. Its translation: CASSWGTVQNTEAFF.

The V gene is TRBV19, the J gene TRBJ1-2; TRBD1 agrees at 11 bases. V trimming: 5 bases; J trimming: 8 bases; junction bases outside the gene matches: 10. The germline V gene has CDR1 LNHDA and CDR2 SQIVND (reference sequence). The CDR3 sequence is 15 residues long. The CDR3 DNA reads TGTGCCAGTAGTCCTCCGGGCAGGACAGGGGGCGGCTACACCTTC. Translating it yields CASSPPGRTGGGYTF. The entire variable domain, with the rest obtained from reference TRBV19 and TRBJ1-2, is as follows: DGGITQSPKYLFRKEGQNVTLSCEQNLNHDAMYWYRQDPGQGLRLIYYSQIVNDFQKGDIAEGYSVSREKKESFPLTVTSAQKNPTAFYLCASSPPGRTGGGYTFGSGTRLTVV.

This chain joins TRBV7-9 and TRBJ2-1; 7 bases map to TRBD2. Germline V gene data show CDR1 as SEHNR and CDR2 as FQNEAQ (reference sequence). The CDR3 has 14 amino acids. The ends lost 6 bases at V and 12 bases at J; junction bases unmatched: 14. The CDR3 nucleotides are TGTGCCAGCAGTTATTCCCCGCCGGGACTAACGCAGTTCTTC. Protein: CASSYSPPGLTQFF. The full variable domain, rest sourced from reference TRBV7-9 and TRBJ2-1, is DTGVSQNPRHKITKRGQNVTFRCDPISEHNRLYWYRQTLGQGPEFLTYFQNEAQLEKSRLLSDRFSAERPKGSFSTLEIQRTEQGDSAMYLCASSYSPPGLTQFFGPGTRLTVL.

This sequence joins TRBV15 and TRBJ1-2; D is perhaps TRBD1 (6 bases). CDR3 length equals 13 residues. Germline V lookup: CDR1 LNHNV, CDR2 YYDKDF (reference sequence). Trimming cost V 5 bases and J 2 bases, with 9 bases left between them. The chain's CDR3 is CATSPDRNYGYTF. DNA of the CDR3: TGTGCCACCAGCCCCGACAGGAACTATGGCTACACCTTC.

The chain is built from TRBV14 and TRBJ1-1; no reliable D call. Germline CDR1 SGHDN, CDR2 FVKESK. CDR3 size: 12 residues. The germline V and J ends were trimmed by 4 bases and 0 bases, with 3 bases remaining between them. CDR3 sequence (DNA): TGTGCCAGCAGCCTAATGAACACTGAAGCTTTCTTT. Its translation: CASSLMNTEAFF.

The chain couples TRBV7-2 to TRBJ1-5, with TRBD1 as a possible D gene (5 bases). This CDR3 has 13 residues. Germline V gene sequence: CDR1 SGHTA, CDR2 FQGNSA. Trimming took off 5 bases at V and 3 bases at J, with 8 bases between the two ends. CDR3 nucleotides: TGTGCCAGCAGCCCACAGGCCAATCAGCCCCAGCATTTT. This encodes CASSPQANQPQHF.

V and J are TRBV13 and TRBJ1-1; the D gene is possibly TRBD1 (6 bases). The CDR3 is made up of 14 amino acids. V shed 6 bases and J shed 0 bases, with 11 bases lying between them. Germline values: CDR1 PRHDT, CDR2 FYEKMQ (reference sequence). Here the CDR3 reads CASSQGTLNTEAFF. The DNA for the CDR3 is TGTGCCAGCAGTCAGGGGACCCTGAACACTGAAGCTTTCTTT.

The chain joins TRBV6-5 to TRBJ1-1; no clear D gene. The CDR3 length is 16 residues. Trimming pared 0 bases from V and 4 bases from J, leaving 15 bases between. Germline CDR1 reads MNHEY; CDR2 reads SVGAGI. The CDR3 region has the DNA TGTGCCAGCAGTTACTCCTCCCCGATCCGGGTCACTGAAGCTTTCTTT. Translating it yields CASSYSSPIRVTEAFF.

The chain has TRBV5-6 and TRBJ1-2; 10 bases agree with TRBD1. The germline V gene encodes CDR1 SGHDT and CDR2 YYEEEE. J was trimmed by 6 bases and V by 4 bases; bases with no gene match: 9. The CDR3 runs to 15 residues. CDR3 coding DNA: TGTGCCAGCAGCCCTCCTCTGACAGGGGGCGATGGCTACACCTTC. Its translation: CASSPPLTGGDGYTF. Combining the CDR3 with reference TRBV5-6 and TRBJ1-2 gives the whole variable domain DAGVTQSPTHLIKTRGQQVTLRCSPKSGHDTVSWYQQALGQGPQFIFQYYEEEERQRGNFPDRFSGHQFPNYSSELNVNALLLGDSALYLCASSPPLTGGDGYTFGSGTRLTVV.

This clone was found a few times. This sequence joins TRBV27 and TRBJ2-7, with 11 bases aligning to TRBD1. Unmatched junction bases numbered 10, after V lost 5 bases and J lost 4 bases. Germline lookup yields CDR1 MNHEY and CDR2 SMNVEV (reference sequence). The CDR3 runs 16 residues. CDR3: CASSPLGQGARYEQYF. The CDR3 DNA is TGTGCCAGCAGTCCCCTAGGACAGGGGGCTCGTTACGAGCAGTACTTC.

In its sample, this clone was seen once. The CDR3 loop is CASSVTGGVGDLFF. CDR3 bases: TGTGCCAGCAGCGTAACAGGGGGCGTCGGAGATTTGTTCTTC. The chain has TRBV9 and TRBJ2-1, with 9 bases identical to TRBD1. J gave up 15 bases and V 1 base, and 11 bases lay outside the gene matches. The CDR3 length is 14 residues. Germline V gene lookup returns CDR1 SGDLS and CDR2 YYNGEE.

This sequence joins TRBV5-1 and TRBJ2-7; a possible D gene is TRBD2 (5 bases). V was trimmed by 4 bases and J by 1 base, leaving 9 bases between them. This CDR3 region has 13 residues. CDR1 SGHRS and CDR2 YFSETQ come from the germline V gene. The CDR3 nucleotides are TGCGCCAGCAGCCGACGGGGATCCTACGAGCAGTACTTC. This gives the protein CASSRRGSYEQYF.

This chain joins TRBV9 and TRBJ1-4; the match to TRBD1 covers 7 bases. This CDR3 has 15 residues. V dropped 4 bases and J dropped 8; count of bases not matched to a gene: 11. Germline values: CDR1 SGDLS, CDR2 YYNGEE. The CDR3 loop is CASSPEGASREKLFF. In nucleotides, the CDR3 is TGTGCCAGCAGCCCAGAGGGGGCGTCCAGGGAAAAACTGTTTTTT.

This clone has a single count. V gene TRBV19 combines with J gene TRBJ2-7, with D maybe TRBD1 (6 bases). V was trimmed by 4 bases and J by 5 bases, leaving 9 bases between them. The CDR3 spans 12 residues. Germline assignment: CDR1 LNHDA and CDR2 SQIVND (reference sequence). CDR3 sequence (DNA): TGTGCCAGTAGTACACAGGGTCACGAGCAGTACTTC. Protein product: CASSTQGHEQYF. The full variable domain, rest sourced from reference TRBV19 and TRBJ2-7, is DGGITQSPKYLFRKEGQNVTLSCEQNLNHDAMYWYRQDPGQGLRLIYYSQIVNDFQKGDIAEGYSVSREKKESFPLTVTSAQKNPTAFYLCASSTQGHEQYFGPGTRLTVT.

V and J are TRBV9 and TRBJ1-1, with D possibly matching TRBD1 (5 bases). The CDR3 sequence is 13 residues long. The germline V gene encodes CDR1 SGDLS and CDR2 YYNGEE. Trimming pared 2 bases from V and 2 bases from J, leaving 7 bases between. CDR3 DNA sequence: TGTGCCAGCAGCGTGGACATTAACACTGAAGCTTTCTTT. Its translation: CASSVDINTEAFF.

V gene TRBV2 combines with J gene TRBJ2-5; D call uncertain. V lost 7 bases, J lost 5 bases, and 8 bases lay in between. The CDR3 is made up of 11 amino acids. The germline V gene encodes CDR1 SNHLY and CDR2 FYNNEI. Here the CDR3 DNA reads TGTGCCAGCACCAAGGAGGAGACCCAGTACTTC. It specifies CASTKEETQYF.

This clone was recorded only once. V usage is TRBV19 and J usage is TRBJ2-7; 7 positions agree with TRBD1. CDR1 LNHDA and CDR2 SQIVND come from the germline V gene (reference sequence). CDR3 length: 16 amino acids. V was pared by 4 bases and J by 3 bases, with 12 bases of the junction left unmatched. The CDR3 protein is CASSTSGTVISYEQYF. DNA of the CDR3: TGTGCCAGTAGTACCTCCGGGACAGTAATAAGCTACGAGCAGTACTTC.

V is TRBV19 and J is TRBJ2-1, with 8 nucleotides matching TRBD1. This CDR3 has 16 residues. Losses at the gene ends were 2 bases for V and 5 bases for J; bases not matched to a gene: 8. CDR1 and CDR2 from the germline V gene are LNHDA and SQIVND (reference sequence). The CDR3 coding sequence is TGTGCCAGTAGTATATCTCTCCAGGGGGCCCACAATGAGCAGTTCTTC. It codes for CASSISLQGAHNEQFF.

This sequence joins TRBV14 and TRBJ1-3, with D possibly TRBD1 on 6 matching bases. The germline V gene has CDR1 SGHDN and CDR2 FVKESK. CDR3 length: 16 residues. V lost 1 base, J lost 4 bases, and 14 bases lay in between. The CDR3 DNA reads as TGTGCCAGCAGCCAAGGGCGGGGGCTTTCGGGAAACACCATATATTTT. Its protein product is CASSQGRGLSGNTIYF.

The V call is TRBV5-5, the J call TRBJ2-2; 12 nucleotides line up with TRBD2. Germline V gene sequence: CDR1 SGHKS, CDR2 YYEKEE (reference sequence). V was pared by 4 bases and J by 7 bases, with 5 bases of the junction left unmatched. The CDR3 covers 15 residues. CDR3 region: CASSRTSGTNGELFF. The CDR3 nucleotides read TGTGCCAGCAGCCGGACTAGCGGGACAAACGGGGAGCTGTTTTTT.